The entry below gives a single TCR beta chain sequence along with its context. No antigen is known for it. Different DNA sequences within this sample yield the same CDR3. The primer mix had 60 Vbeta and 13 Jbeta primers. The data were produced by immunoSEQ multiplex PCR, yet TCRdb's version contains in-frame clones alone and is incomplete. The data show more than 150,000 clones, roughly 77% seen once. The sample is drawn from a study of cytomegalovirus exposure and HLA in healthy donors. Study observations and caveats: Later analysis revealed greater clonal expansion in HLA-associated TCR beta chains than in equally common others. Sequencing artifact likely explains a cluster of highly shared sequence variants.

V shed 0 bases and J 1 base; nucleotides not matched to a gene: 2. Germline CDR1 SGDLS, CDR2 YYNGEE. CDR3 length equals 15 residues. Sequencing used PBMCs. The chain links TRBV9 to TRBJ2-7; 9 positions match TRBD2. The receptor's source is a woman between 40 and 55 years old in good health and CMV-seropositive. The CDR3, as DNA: TGTGCCAGCAGCGTAGGGCTAGCGGGGTCCTACGAGCAGTACTTC. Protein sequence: CASSVGLAGSYEQYF.